This T cell receptor beta chain originates from a study of T cells in Graves' hyperthyroidism and ophthalmopathy. This clonotype was picked up many times. V gave up 3 bases and J gave up 5 bases, with 11 bases separating them. Germline CDR1 SEHNR, CDR2 FQNEAQ (reference sequence). The CDR3 runs 13 residues. The source material, RNA transcripts, was used to amplify TCR beta CDR3 regions. When the TCR CDR3 underwent first-round RT-PCR, the HTBI primer set was used. A single record per CDR3 protein comes from TCRdb applying MiXCR to the multiplex PCR reads. The table records approximately 300,000 distinct CDR3 sequences, 15% to 20% of them present only once.

The sample consisted of blood. This TCR was recovered from a man aged 30-40 years with Graves' hyperthyroidism. The rearrangement joins TRBV7-9 to TRBJ2-7, with D possibly matching TRBD2 (6 bases). CDR3 sequence: CASSFGTLDEQYF. CDR3 bases: TGTGCCAGCAGCTTTGGGACTCTGGACGAGCAGTACTTC.